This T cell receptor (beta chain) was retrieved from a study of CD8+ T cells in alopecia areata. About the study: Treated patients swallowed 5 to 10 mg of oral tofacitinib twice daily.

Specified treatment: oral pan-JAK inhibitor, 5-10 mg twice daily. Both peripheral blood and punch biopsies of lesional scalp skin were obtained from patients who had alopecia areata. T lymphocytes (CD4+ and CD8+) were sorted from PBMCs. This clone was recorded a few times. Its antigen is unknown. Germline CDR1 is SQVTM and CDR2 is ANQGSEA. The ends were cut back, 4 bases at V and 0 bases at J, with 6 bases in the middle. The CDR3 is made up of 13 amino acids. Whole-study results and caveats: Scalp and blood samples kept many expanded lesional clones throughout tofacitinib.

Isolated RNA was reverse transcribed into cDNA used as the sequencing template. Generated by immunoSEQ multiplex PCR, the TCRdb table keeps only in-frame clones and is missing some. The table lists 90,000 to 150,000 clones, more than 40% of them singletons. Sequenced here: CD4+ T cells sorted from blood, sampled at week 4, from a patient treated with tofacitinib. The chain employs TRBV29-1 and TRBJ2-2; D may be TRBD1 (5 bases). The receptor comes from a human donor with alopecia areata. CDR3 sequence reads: CSVGQTNTGELFF. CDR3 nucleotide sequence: TGCAGCGTTGGACAGACGAACACCGGGGAGCTGTTTTTT.